The 11 T cell receptor beta chains reported below all come from one sample, sequenced in a study of cytomegalovirus exposure and HLA in healthy donors (dated by TCRdb to about 2017). The library was obtained by the immunoSEQ multiplex PCR assay. For the multiplex PCR, a mixture combining 60 forward primers for TCR Vbeta segments and 13 reverse primers for TCR Jbeta segments was used. Entries here come from immuneACCESS through TCRdb and include only in-frame sequences with V and J called. Some clones fail to appear in such tables; in the studies checked, an unresolved V gene covers under half of the shortfall, and the cause of the remainder is unknown. The table kept for this sample lists just over 60,000 clones. The ten largest clonotypes hold less than 6% of the sample. Sequenced: PBMCs. The receptors stem from a man aged 25 to 45 in good health and CMV-seropositive.

V is TRBV15 and J is TRBJ2-7, with D possibly matching TRBD2 (7 bases). Trimming shortened V by 4 bases and J by 2 bases, and 18 bases separated the two germline ends. Germline assignment: CDR1 LNHNV and CDR2 YYDKDF (reference sequence). CDR3 length: 16 amino acids. For the CDR3, the DNA is TGTGCCACCAGCACTAAGGGGGAGGGGGTGGCCTACGAGCAGTACTTC. Its protein is CATSTKGEGVAYEQYF.

As DNA, the CDR3 is TGTGCCAGCAGCCAAGGCGGGACAGGGGACTACGAGCAGTACTTC. Protein: CASSQGGTGDYEQYF. V gene TRBV14 combines with J gene TRBJ2-7; 10 bases align to TRBD1. The V gene's germline CDR1 is SGHDN and CDR2 FVKESK. There are 15 residues in the CDR3. The trim removed 1 base at V and 3 bases at J, leaving 3 bases unmatched.

This chain joins TRBV12-5 and TRBJ2-5; TRBD1 matches 9 bases. The CDR3 contains 17 residues. V shed 0 bases, J shed 5 bases, and the junction held 10 bases outside the gene matches. Germline values: CDR1 LGHNT, CDR2 FRNRAP. The CDR3 loop reads CASGLVRGQGIFETQYF. The CDR3 region has the DNA TGTGCTAGTGGTTTGGTAAGAGGACAGGGGATTTTCGAGACCCAGTACTTC.

The rearrangement joins TRBV11-2 to TRBJ1-2; D unclear. The CDR3 covers 12 residues. Between the trimmed V and J ends, which lost 5 bases and 6 bases, there was a span of 10 bases. Germline V gene data show CDR1 as SGHAT and CDR2 as FQNNGV. The CDR3 bases are TGTGCCAGCAGCCAAGTAGAAAATGGCTACACCTTC. Translating gives CASSQVENGYTF.

V gene TRBV30 combines with J gene TRBJ2-1, with D unclear. The germline V gene encodes CDR1 GTSNPN and CDR2 SVGIG (reference sequence). The CDR3 extends over 13 amino acids. Trimming shortened V by 2 bases and J by 4 bases, and 9 bases separated the two germline ends. The CDR3 nucleotides are TGTGCCTGGAGTTTGGCGGCTTACAATGAGCAGTTCTTC. It is translated as CAWSLAAYNEQFF.

The chain links TRBV29-1 to TRBJ2-7; tentatively, D is TRBD1 (6 bases). The CDR3 extends over 13 amino acids. Looked up from germline, CDR1 is SQVTM and CDR2 is ANQGSEA. V was clipped by 8 bases and J by 3 bases, with 17 bases between them. CDR3 coding DNA: TGCAGCAAAACACCGGGACATTTCTACGAGCAGTACTTC. This codes for CSKTPGHFYEQYF.

This chain connects TRBV18 to TRBJ2-7; TRBD1 might be the D (6 bases). In germline, CDR1 is KGHSH, CDR2 LQKENI. The germline V and J ends were trimmed by 3 bases and 2 bases, with 14 bases remaining between them. This CDR3 comprises 15 residues. The CDR3 reads CASSPTWDKTYEQYF. CDR3 sequence (DNA): TGTGCCAGCTCACCTACCTGGGACAAAACCTACGAGCAGTACTTC.

The chain recombines TRBV30 with TRBJ2-7, with D perhaps matching TRBD1 (5 bases). The CDR3 covers 15 residues. Germline CDR1 is GTSNPN and CDR2 is SVGIG (reference sequence). The V end lost 4 bases, the J end lost 0 bases, and 16 bases lay between the germline ends. Here the CDR3 DNA reads TGTGCCTGGAAGCCAGGACACGCACTCTCCTACGAGCAGTACTTC. Translation: CAWKPGHALSYEQYF.

The chain uses TRBV15 and TRBJ1-1, with 8 nucleotides matching TRBD1. This CDR3 contains 15 residues. Germline V gene data show CDR1 as LNHNV and CDR2 as YYDKDF (reference sequence). V lost 11 bases, J lost 1 base, and 12 bases stayed unmatched. The CDR3 DNA follows: TGTGCCTCCAAGGCAGGGGGCGCCGGGAACACTGAAGCTTTCTTT. As protein: CASKAGGAGNTEAFF.

The chain employs TRBV4-2 and TRBJ1-5; no clear D. This CDR3 has 12 residues. Trimming shortened V by 3 bases and J by 7 bases, and 7 bases separated the two germline ends. Germline CDR1 and CDR2: LGHNA and YNFKEQ. Here the CDR3 reads CASSHEGQPQHF. DNA for the CDR3: TGTGCCAGCAGCCACGAGGGACAGCCCCAGCATTTT.

The gene calls are TRBV4-1 and TRBJ2-7; 8 positions agree with TRBD1. Germline assignment: CDR1 MGHRA and CDR2 YSYEKL. With 3 bases clipped from V and 6 bases from J, the junction kept 10 bases outside the gene matches. CDR3 length: 15 residues. The CDR3 DNA follows: TGCGCCAGCAGCCACGTCAAGGACAGGGTAGGCGAGCAGTACTTC. Its protein is CASSHVKDRVGEQYF.